This T cell receptor beta chain was documented in a study of blood T cells in healthy people across ages. The authors ran a second PCR of about 7 to 11 cycles using a sample-barcoded 5' primer and a J-beta primer mix. TCRdb called the 5' RACE reads again in MiXCR, with one record for every CDR3 protein. The sample records a few hundred thousand distinct CDR3 sequences, about half being singletons. Regarding this clonotype: Its target is unknown.

CDR3 length: 15 amino acids. Germline loops: CDR1 MDHEN, CDR2 SYDVKM. Losses at the gene ends were 6 bases for V and 12 bases for J; bases not matched to a gene: 18. With each sample, at least 5 micrograms of total RNA were extracted. General study findings and limits: Strong correlation was found linking TCR beta diversity to naive T cell percentage.

The gene calls are TRBV28 and TRBJ2-7; 9 positions agree with TRBD2. The sequenced material came from blood. This TCR was sampled from a man aged 55 to 70 in good health. CDR3 sequence (DNA): TGTGCCAGCAGCCCCCAAACTAGCGGGTTGTCCTGGGGGTACTTC. Its protein is CASSPQTSGLSWGYF.